Here is one T cell receptor beta chain with its context. Assay: immunoSEQ multiplex PCR; the TCRdb copy retains only in-frame clones and omits some. The profile shows 35,000 to 45,000 clones, roughly nine tenths of them singletons. This sample stems from a study of OX40 agonist ivuxolimab in advanced cancers. V lost 6 bases to trimming and J lost 2 bases; unmatched junction nucleotides: 8. Germline CDR1 and CDR2: SQVTM and ANQGSEA. This CDR3 contains 14 residues. Sequenced material: CD4+ or CD8+ T cells sorted from blood, taken in a trial of the OX40 agonist ivuxolimab. The chain recombines TRBV29-1 with TRBJ2-7, with TRBD1 matching over 9 bases. The receptor was isolated from an adult with an advanced solid tumor such as melanoma, head and neck, liver or kidney cancer. CDR3 amino acids: CSVTGTGNTYEQYF. CDR3 sequence (DNA): TGCAGCGTAACGGGGACAGGGAACACCTACGAGCAGTACTTC.